This paragraph reports one T cell receptor beta chain. Antigen specificity is unknown. Generated by immunoSEQ multiplex PCR, the TCRdb table keeps only in-frame clones and is missing some. The sample carries some 1.1 million clones, 77% recorded once. These data originate in a study of shared clonotypes between healthy human individuals. The CDR3 spans 13 residues. Germline loops: CDR1 MDHEN, CDR2 SYDVKM. V was clipped by 5 bases and J by 5 bases, with 13 bases between them. Whole-study results and caveats: The generation probabilities recorded for non-shared clonotypes fell below those of clonotypes shared by all four donors.

Sequencing used memory CD4+ T cells from PBMCs. The subset is: CD45RA-negative fraction. This chain connects TRBV28 to TRBJ2-7; maybe TRBD1 (5 bases). This sequence originates from a man aged 18 to 30 in good health. Some clones in this sample may be carry-over from other donors' samples. The CDR3 sequence: CASSEDSIHEQYF. In DNA form, the CDR3 reads TGTGCCAGCAGTGAAGACAGTATTCACGAGCAGTACTTC.